These 22 T cell receptor beta chains share one sample of origin, sequenced in a study of OX40 agonist ivuxolimab in advanced cancers. Libraries were prepared by immunoSEQ multiplex PCR; TCRdb keeps only in-frame clonotypes and omits some of them. The data show tens of thousands of clones, about nine tenths seen once. The sample in question was CD4+ or CD8+ T cells sorted from blood, obtained in a trial of the OX40 agonist ivuxolimab. Every receptor here comes from an adult with an advanced solid tumor such as melanoma, head and neck, liver or kidney cancer.

The chain recombines TRBV19 with TRBJ2-7; D unresolved. CDR1 LNHDA and CDR2 SQIVND come from the germline V gene (reference sequence). V was trimmed by 0 bases and J by 3 bases, leaving 12 bases between them. This CDR3 is built from 15 residues. The CDR3 here is CASSIDLRAVYEQYF. In DNA, the CDR3 is TGTGCCAGTAGTATAGATCTTCGGGCAGTCTACGAGCAGTACTTC.

About this clone: The sample has other DNA sequences that encode this CDR3 too. This chain uses TRBV9 with TRBJ2-7, with a possible D match to TRBD1 (8 bases). Germline values: CDR1 SGDLS, CDR2 YYNGEE. The CDR3 consists of 14 residues. Trimming removed 0 bases from V and 6 bases from J, with 13 bases in between. The CDR3, as DNA: TGTGCCAGCAGCGTAGCTTACAGGGGGGGCGAGCAGTACTTC. Translation: CASSVAYRGGEQYF. Full variable domain (outside the CDR3, taken from reference TRBV9 and TRBJ2-7): DSGVTQTPKHLITATGQRVTLRCSPRSGDLSVYWYQQSLDQGLQFLIQYYNGEERAKGNILERFSAQQFPDLHSELNLSSLELGDSALYFCASSVAYRGGEQYFGPGTRLTVT.

The chain carries TRBV5-5 and TRBJ2-7; 9 bases line up with TRBD1. The J segment lost 5 bases and the V segment lost 1 base, leaving 7 bases of the junction unmatched. This CDR3 region has 15 residues. Germline V lookup: CDR1 SGHKS, CDR2 YYEKEE (reference sequence). The CDR3 protein is CASSLFGTGTNEQYF. Written as DNA, the CDR3 is TGTGCCAGCAGCTTGTTTGGGACAGGGACGAACGAGCAGTACTTC.

The V gene is TRBV11-2, the J gene TRBJ1-6; D is possibly TRBD1 (5 bases). The V end lost 1 base, the J end lost 2 bases, and 12 bases lay between the germline ends. CDR3 length: 17 residues. Germline values: CDR1 SGHAT, CDR2 FQNNGV. CDR3 loop: CASSLGTGRAYNSPLHF. Written as DNA, the CDR3 is TGTGCCAGCAGCTTAGGTACAGGCCGGGCCTATAATTCACCCCTCCACTTT.

The CDR3 sequence: CASSLDGTSGTHNEQFF. The CDR3 DNA reads TGCGCCAGCAGCTTGGATGGGACTAGCGGGACCCACAATGAGCAGTTCTTC. The chain uses TRBV5-1 and TRBJ2-1; 13 bases align to TRBD2. Germline V gene data show CDR1 as SGHRS and CDR2 as YFSETQ. V shed 0 bases, J shed 5 bases, and the junction held 5 bases outside the gene matches. This CDR3 has 17 amino acids.

The chain links TRBV5-1 to TRBJ1-4, with 9 bases identical to TRBD1. Germline V gene lookup returns CDR1 SGHRS and CDR2 YFSETQ. The V segment lost 4 bases and the J segment 8 bases; nucleotides outside the gene matches: 6. The CDR3 spans 14 residues. The CDR3 sequence is CASSRGQGGEKLFF. The CDR3 coding sequence is TGCGCCAGCAGCCGGGGACAGGGAGGGGAAAAACTGTTTTTT.

The rearrangement joins TRBV15 to TRBJ1-5; 10 nucleotides line up with TRBD1. This CDR3 comprises 15 residues. Trimming removed 9 bases from V and 4 bases from J; junction bases left unmatched: 9. The V gene's germline CDR1 is LNHNV and CDR2 YYDKDF (reference sequence). CDR3 DNA sequence: TGTGCCACTCGGACAGGGGGAATTGGGAATCAGCCCCAGCATTTT. It yields the protein CATRTGGIGNQPQHF.

The chain joins TRBV11-2 to TRBJ2-1, with TRBD2 matching 11 bases. CDR1 and CDR2 from the germline V gene are SGHAT and FQNNGV. The CDR3 extends over 16 amino acids. Unmatched junction bases numbered 7, after V lost 5 bases and J lost 4 bases. The CDR3 sequence is CASSTTSGRRYNEQFF. DNA for the CDR3: TGTGCCAGCAGCACCACTAGCGGGAGAAGGTACAATGAGCAGTTCTTC.

The V gene is TRBV7-2, the J gene TRBJ1-5; 11 positions agree with TRBD1. CDR1 SGHTA and CDR2 FQGNSA come from the germline V gene. The CDR3 spans 15 residues. J was trimmed by 4 bases and V by 5 bases; bases with no gene match: 4. In DNA, the CDR3 is TGTGCCAGCAGCCCCGGACAGGGGGCAAATCAGCCCCAGCATTTT. Translated: CASSPGQGANQPQHF. Drawing the rest from reference TRBV7-2 and TRBJ1-5, the complete variable domain is GAGVSQSPSNKVTEKGKDVELRCDPISGHTALYWYRQSLGQGLEFLIYFQGNSAPDKSGLPSDRFSAERTGGSVSTLTIQRTQQEDSAVYLCASSPGQGANQPQHFGDGTRLSIL.

The V gene is TRBV9, the J gene TRBJ2-1, with a possible D match to TRBD2 (5 bases). Trimming cost V 3 bases and J 5 bases, with 18 bases left between them. Germline lookup yields CDR1 SGDLS and CDR2 YYNGEE. The CDR3 is made up of 16 amino acids. CDR3 loop: CASSAGVGSLHNEQFF. Here the CDR3 DNA reads TGTGCCAGCAGCGCTGGTGTGGGGAGCTTGCACAATGAGCAGTTCTTC.

This clone was picked up one time. CDR3 nucleotides: TGTGCCAGCAGCTTAGCGGCCCACCCTAATGAAAAACTGTTTTTT. It specifies CASSLAAHPNEKLFF. V and J are TRBV7-9 and TRBJ1-4; no definite D call. Germline V gives CDR1 SEHNR, CDR2 FQNEAQ (reference sequence). V lost 0 bases to trimming and J lost 3 bases, with 8 bases between them. CDR3 size: 15 residues.

This rearrangement joins TRBV5-4 to TRBJ2-5; D unresolved. CDR3 length: 14 amino acids. The V gene lost 0 bases and the J gene lost 1 base, with 7 bases spanning the gap. Germline CDR1 is SGHNT and CDR2 is YYREEE (reference sequence). CDR3 DNA sequence: TGTGCCAGCAGCTTGGTAGGGCCCCAAGAGACCCAGTACTTC. Translated, it gives CASSLVGPQETQYF.

The rearrangement joins TRBV7-9 to TRBJ2-7; D is tentatively TRBD1 or TRBD2 (6 bases each). Trimming pared 6 bases from V and 1 base from J, leaving 13 bases between. In germline, CDR1 is SEHNR, CDR2 FQNEAQ (reference sequence). This CDR3 region has 14 residues. The CDR3 here is CASRQGGGSYEQYF. The CDR3 region has the DNA TGTGCCAGCAGACAAGGGGGAGGTTCCTACGAGCAGTACTTC.

The chain couples TRBV5-6 to TRBJ2-3; no reliable D call. CDR1 is SGHDT and CDR2 is YYEEEE in the germline V gene. This CDR3 is built from 13 residues. V lost 3 bases and J 6 bases, leaving 11 bases between the germline ends. CDR3 amino acids: CASSSGEVDTQYF. The CDR3 DNA is TGTGCCAGCAGCTCCGGTGAGGTTGATACGCAGTATTTT.

J is TRBJ2-7 and V is TRBV30; maybe TRBD1 (6 bases). The CDR3 runs 16 residues. With 0 bases removed from V and 4 bases from J, the gap between germline ends came to 19 bases. Germline V gene data show CDR1 as GTSNPN and CDR2 as SVGIG (reference sequence). DNA of the CDR3: TGTGCCTGGAGTGTGACTCCAGGGGTAGGGCCTTACGAGCAGTACTTC. Protein sequence: CAWSVTPGVGPYEQYF. Looking up the rest from reference TRBV30 and TRBJ2-7 gives the full variable domain: SQTIHQWPATLVQPVGSPLSLECTVEGTSNPNLYWYRQAAGRGLQLLFYSVGIGQISSEVPQNLSASRPQDRQFILSSKKLLLSDSGFYLCAWSVTPGVGPYEQYFGPGTRLTVT.

The chain has TRBV7-8 and TRBJ1-2; D gene unclear. V was cut by 3 bases and J by 4 bases, with 12 bases left in between. CDR1 SGHVS and CDR2 FQNEAQ come from the germline V gene. The CDR3 loop spans 14 amino acids. The CDR3 bases are TGTGCCAGCAGCTTGGAGGTCCTCGGCTATGGCTACACCTTC. Amino acids: CASSLEVLGYGYTF. The whole variable domain, filled in from reference TRBV7-8 and TRBJ1-2, reads GAGVSQSPRYKVAKRGQDVALRCDPISGHVSLFWYQQALGQGPEFLTYFQNEAQLDKSGLPSDRFFAERPEGSVSTLKIQRTQQEDSAVYLCASSLEVLGYGYTFGSGTRLTVV.

J is TRBJ2-3 and V is TRBV5-1; 12 nucleotides agree with TRBD1. From germline, CDR1 is SGHRS and CDR2 YFSETQ. This CDR3 region has 17 residues. V lost 6 bases and J lost 1; bases outside the gene matches: 9. The CDR3 reads CASTTGTGGLGTDTQYF. In nucleotides, the CDR3 is TGCGCCAGCACAACCGGGACAGGGGGCCTAGGCACAGATACGCAGTATTTT.

The rearrangement uses TRBV6-6 and TRBJ2-2; possible D gene TRBD1, 6 bases. V lost 7 bases, J lost 3 bases, and 15 bases lay in between. The germline V gene has CDR1 MNHNY and CDR2 SVGAGI (reference sequence). The CDR3 length is 15 residues. The CDR3 sequence is CASIRGTEHTGELFF. The CDR3 DNA reads TGTGCCAGCATTAGGGGGACGGAGCACACCGGGGAGCTGTTTTTT.

The rearrangement uses TRBV11-2 and TRBJ2-2; D might be TRBD1 or TRBD2, each matching 5 bases. The CDR3 runs to 17 residues. Trimming took 1 base from V and 8 from J, leaving 20 bases between them. Per the germline V gene, CDR1 is SGHAT and CDR2 is FQNNGV. DNA of the CDR3: TGTGCCAGCAGCTTAGGGCTAGTTGGGACCCTCATGGGGGAGCTGTTTTTT. This gives the protein CASSLGLVGTLMGELFF.

This chain links TRBV27 with TRBJ2-7; weak D call: TRBD2 (6 bases). This CDR3 has 14 amino acids. Germline V gives CDR1 MNHEY, CDR2 SMNVEV (reference sequence). V lost 4 bases and J 5 bases, leaving 15 bases between the germline ends. The CDR3 loop is CASSSLLGGNEQYF. CDR3 bases: TGTGCCAGCAGTTCTTTGCTGGGGGGAAACGAGCAGTACTTC.

The rearrangement links TRBV29-1 to TRBJ1-3, with D unclear. The V end was cut by 6 bases, the J end by 2 bases, with 8 bases between. The CDR3 is made up of 12 amino acids. From germline, CDR1 is SQVTM and CDR2 ANQGSEA. CDR3 amino acids: CSVGVTGNTIYF. Here the CDR3 DNA reads TGCAGCGTCGGGGTTACTGGAAACACCATATATTTT.

The chain is built from TRBV7-2 and TRBJ2-2; D is undetermined. V was clipped by 2 bases and J by 8 bases, with 9 bases between them. The CDR3 covers 13 residues. Germline CDR1 and CDR2: SGHTA and FQGNSA. CDR3 nucleotide sequence: TGTGCCAGCAGCTTATTTATATCGGGGGAGCTGTTTTTT. Amino acid sequence: CASSLFISGELFF.